This T cell receptor (beta chain) was identified in a study of OX40 agonist ivuxolimab in advanced cancers. Study as a whole: Patients took ivuxolimab, an agonistic anti-OX40 (CD134) antibody.

Assay used: immunoSEQ multiplex PCR; TCRdb lists only in-frame clones, some missing. The sample has 55,000 to 80,000 clones, 81% seen once. This clone has only a few counts. Germline values: CDR1 MGHDK, CDR2 SYGVNS. CDR3 size: 13 residues. V was pared by 3 bases and J by 0 bases, with 5 bases between. The sample was CD4+ or CD8+ T cells sorted from blood, taken in a trial of the OX40 agonist ivuxolimab. The clonotype comes from an adult with an advanced solid tumor such as melanoma, head and neck, liver or kidney cancer. The chain couples TRBV25-1 to TRBJ1-1; D gene unclear. CDR3 bases: TGTGCCAGCAGTGACGGGATGAACACTGAAGCTTTCTTT. Translated, it gives CASSDGMNTEAFF.